This TCR beta chain was recorded in a study of PD-L1 blockade in urothelial cancer (dated by TCRdb to between 2016 and 2019). With regard to the full study: All patients started therapy in the mid-2010s and received atezolizumab 1,200 mg intravenously every 3 weeks. About 90% of the roughly 30 patients were identified as males with urothelial cancer of bladder origin, and a prior smoking history was reported by 18 of 29 patients. Patients had an ECOG performance status of 0 or 1 and had received between 0 and 3 prior chemotherapy regimens. Blood samples were analyzed at 3 weeks after treatment start (second dose) and at 6 weeks after treatment start. A median of 141,255 T cells and around 81,000 unique TCRs was obtained from blood samples, and a median clonality of 0.080 was observed. The study, an exploratory multi-omic analysis, examined somatic, immune and clinical correlates of response to PD-L1 blockade with atezolizumab in urothelial cancer. Pretreatment tumor samples and matched peripheral blood, collected serially before and after atezolizumab treatment, underwent TCR sequencing. Durable clinical benefit meant progression-free survival longer than 6 months, and TCR features were also tested against progression-free and overall survival. In the same patients, pretreatment tumors underwent whole exome sequencing and RNA sequencing in addition to TCR sequencing. Roughly 10 patients reached durable clinical benefit, while 20 patients did not. Pretreatment blood TCR-seq was available for twenty-nine patients, at least one posttreatment blood collection was obtained for some 24 patients, and tumor TCR-seq was available for some 24 patients. The study at large found these results: Small sample size (n of about 30) and many exploratory analyses mean the results are intended to be hypothesis-generating. Among patients with durable benefit, tumor-associated TCR clones showed greater expansion in peripheral blood 3 weeks after treatment started (n = 22, p = 0.022). A pretreatment peripheral blood TCR clonality below the median was linked to improved progression-free and overall survival.

About this clone itself: Which antigen it targets is not known. No much larger clone is present one base from it, and per-base qualities are unavailable.

Synthetic TCR analog templates were spiked into each PCR to estimate absolute template abundance from read counts. The immunoSEQ assay was used to amplify TCRbeta CDR3 regions from genomic DNA with bias-controlled V and J gene primers. Sequencing of rearranged TCRbeta segments was done at approximately 20X coverage. As for how the authors treated the data: Sequencing errors were corrected by clustering and CDR3s were annotated against IMGT to assign V, D and J genes. Downstream analyses used only productive TCRbeta rearrangements, leaving out any out-of-frame or stop-codon sequences. Clonality was calculated as one minus the Shannon entropy normalized by the log of the number of unique productive sequences. Clones differing between time points or between blood and tumor were identified using Fisher's exact test with Benjamini-Hochberg correction, with an adjusted p below 0.01 applied as the threshold. Imported from immuneACCESS, the table was reduced by TCRdb to in-frame sequences with V and J called. These copies leave out some clones; in studies compared against another copy, an unresolved V gene accounts for under half, and the cause of the remainder is not known. V and J calls and clone size follow that table, whereas D and trimming were derived from the DNA. Counted in this sample were about 90,000 clones; over 90% of them appeared once. Clones ranked in the top ten supply over 8.5% of the sample.

Inclusive of the bounding cysteine and phenylalanine, the CDR3 is 13 residues long. The only DNA kept is the CDR3, 39 bases in frame from the first base. V gives up 7 bases and J gives up 2 bases, and the segment between their germline ends measures 9 bases. The germline V gene supplies CDR1 SNHLY and CDR2 FYNNEI. The cohort included roughly 30 patients with locally advanced or metastatic urothelial carcinoma who were treated at Memorial Sloan Kettering on a trial protocol. Peripheral blood mononuclear cells were collected pretreatment and during treatment, at between 1 and 8 total time points per patient. The Qiagen DNeasy Blood extraction kit was used to purify genomic DNA from total PBMCs and from tumor samples. PBMCs were collected pretreatment and during treatment, and were isolated and stored as previously described.

The chain is encoded by TRBV2 joined to TRBJ2-1; the D gene is perhaps TRBD1, from 6 matching bases. The starting material was PBMCs, obtained around atezolizumab (anti-PD-L1) treatment. The origin of this receptor is a man in his sixties with urothelial cancer. The CDR3 protein: CASTSGAYNEQFF. In nucleotide form, the sequence is TGTGCCAGCACTTCAGGGGCCTACAATGAGCAGTTCTTC. The reference TRBV2 and TRBJ2-1 proteins fill in what lies around the CDR3, so the full variable domain reads EPEVTQTPSHQVTQMGQEVILRCVPISNHLYFYWYRQILGQKVEFLVSFYNNEISEKSEIFDDQFSVERPDGSNFTLKIRSTKLEDSAMYFCASTSGAYNEQFFGPGTRLTVL.